The clone carrying this T cell receptor (beta chain) was picked up many times. Antigen unknown. TCRdb's copy holds only in-frame clones and misses some; the assay was immunoSEQ multiplex PCR. The sample shows over 30,000 clones, no singletons; the ten largest hold 3.8%. This sample was taken from a study of T cell clonality in common variable immunodeficiency. Study results and limitations: CVID subjects showed higher TCRbeta clonality than healthy controls. Reportedly, TCR beta sequences from common variable immunodeficiency showed fewer deletions and N-nucleotide insertions. Shared TCRbeta clones were fewer between CVID subjects than controls.

The TCR was taken from a person between 18 and 75 years old in good health. The sequencing sample was made of peripheral blood mononuclear cells.

The CDR3 here is CSAVSGVSLGAEAFF. The DNA read from the CDR3 is TGCAGTGCCGTATCAGGGGTCTCCCTGGGAGCTGAA. V and J are TRBV20-1 and TRBJ1-1; TRBD1 might be the D (6 bases). The CDR3 end is not reached by the read, which stops 3 residues before it; the germline J gene fills it in. Germline V CDR1 and CDR2: DFQATT, SNEGSKA (reference sequence). The CDR3 totals 15 residues. V dropped 6 bases and J dropped 6 bases, with 23 bases sitting between them.